These T cell receptor beta chains were read from a single sample in a study of early T cells in non-severe SARS-CoV-2 infection. Using its own MiXCR run on the 5' RACE reads, TCRdb lists one record per CDR3 protein. The sample includes 30,000 to 45,000 distinct CDR3 sequences, approximately 4.1% of them seen just once. The source material was whole blood. The origin of the receptors is an adult who was a healthcare worker with PCR-confirmed SARS-CoV-2 infection or an uninfected control (not recorded which). Both conserved end residues are part of each CDR3. Some rows have no size entry. The others give once, few or many, or a class for an expanded clone.

j_gene,v_gene,abundance,CDR3aa
TRBJ2-7,TRBV29-1,many,CSVASGTTAYEQYF
TRBJ2-5,TRBV24-1,many,CATSDYRGRETQYF
TRBJ2-1,TRBV5-1,many,CASSLGLATLYNEQFF
TRBJ1-1,TRBV12-3/TRBV12-4,-,CASTPTRNRADTEAFF
TRBJ1-4,TRBV11-3,many,CASSSVVGEKLFF
TRBJ2-6,TRBV2,many,CASGGGSTGANVLTF
TRBJ2-4,TRBV28,-,CASSPQGAKNIQYF
TRBJ1-1,TRBV20-1,many,CSARDLTGGSMNTEAFF
TRBJ1-6,TRBV10-3,few,CAISPGTGGNTLHF
TRBJ2-5,TRBV14,many,CASSQDVLGQGPYQETQYF
TRBJ2-2,TRBV2,few,CASKGAGGAGELFF
TRBJ2-7,TRBV6-2/TRBV6-3,few,CASSYAEVYEQYF
TRBJ2-1,TRBV20-1,-,CSASGRAVDEQFF
TRBJ2-4,TRBV4-3,many,CASSQDHRGQRENIQYF
TRBJ2-1,TRBV20-1,many,CSAIGYNEQFF
TRBJ2-7,TRBV5-5,few,CASRGEVAGAYEQYF
TRBJ2-5,TRBV7-3,many,CASSLGGWETQYF
TRBJ1-5,TRBV6-1,many,CASSEAPNQPQHF